The entry below describes one T cell receptor beta chain. This specimen belongs to a study of early T cells in non-severe SARS-CoV-2 infection. Each CDR3 protein gets one entry after TCRdb re-called the 5' RACE reads with MiXCR. The sample shows approximately 50,000 distinct CDR3 sequences, about a tenth of them seen only once. Germline CDR1 is SGHDN and CDR2 is FVKESK. CDR3 length equals 13 residues. V dropped 1 base and J dropped 2 bases, with 5 bases sitting between them. Material: whole blood. The V call is TRBV14, the J call TRBJ2-5; D ambiguous. The sequence derives from an adult who was a healthcare worker with PCR-confirmed SARS-CoV-2 infection or an uninfected control (not recorded which). This CDR3 reads CASSQVKQETQYF. The CDR3 DNA reads as TGTGCCAGCAGCCAAGTAAAGCAAGAGACCCAGTACTTC.